This T cell receptor (beta chain) emerged from a study of cytomegalovirus exposure and HLA in healthy donors. Study details: Of roughly 400 genotyped donors, 80% to 85% grouped in the Caucasian-associated ancestry cluster. Study outcomes and limitations: Presence/absence analyses supposed approximately even sequencing depth among donors. Apparent HLA restriction characterized most CMV-associated TCR beta chains in a later analysis.

Germline CDR1 and CDR2: SNHLY and FYNNEI. CDR3 length equals 15 residues. J lost 3 bases, V lost 6 bases, and 10 bases had no gene match. Comments on this clone: Its cognate antigen is unknown.

Researchers ran the PCR with 60 Vbeta and 13 Jbeta primers. Sequenced by immunoSEQ multiplex PCR; TCRdb stores in-frame clones only, minus some. This listing includes approximately 72,000 clones. Sequencing was done on a sample of PBMCs. This TCR was sampled from a man aged 35 to 55 in good health and CMV-seronegative. V is TRBV2 and J is TRBJ1-2, with 7 bases lining up with TRBD1. Here the CDR3 DNA reads TGTGCCAGCAGGAGGGGTAGTGACAGGGACTATGGCTACACCTTC. Translation: CASRRGSDRDYGYTF.